This T cell receptor (beta chain) was sequenced for a study of T cell responses to AZD1222 COVID-19 vaccine. The CDR3 has 15 amino acids. The V end was cut by 7 bases, the J end by 1 base, with 16 bases between. The germline gives CDR1 MNHEY, CDR2 SMNVEV (reference sequence). Assay: immunoSEQ multiplex PCR; the TCRdb copy retains only in-frame clones and omits some. There are 95,000 to 150,000 clones in the sample; more than 85% occur only once, and 5% lies in the top ten. The source of this sequence is an adult who received the AZD1222 COVID-19 vaccine. The J gene is TRBJ1-1, the V gene TRBV27; TRBD1 is a possible D gene (5 bases). Source: peripheral blood, taken 28 days after the second AZD1222 dose. CDR3 amino acids: CASTPLGGRNTEAFF. CDR3 sequence (DNA): TGTGCCAGCACTCCGCTTGGGGGGAGGAACACTGAAGCTTTCTTT.